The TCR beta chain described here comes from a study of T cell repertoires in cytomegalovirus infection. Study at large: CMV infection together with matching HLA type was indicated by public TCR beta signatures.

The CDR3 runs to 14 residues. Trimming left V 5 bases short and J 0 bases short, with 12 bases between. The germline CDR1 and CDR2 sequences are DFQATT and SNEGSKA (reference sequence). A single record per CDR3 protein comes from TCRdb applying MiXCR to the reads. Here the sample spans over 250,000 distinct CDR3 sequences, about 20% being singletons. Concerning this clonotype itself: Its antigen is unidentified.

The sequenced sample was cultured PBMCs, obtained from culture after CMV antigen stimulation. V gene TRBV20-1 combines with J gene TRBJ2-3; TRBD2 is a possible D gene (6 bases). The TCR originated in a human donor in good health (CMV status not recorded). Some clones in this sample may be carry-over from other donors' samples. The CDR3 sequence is CSAEPGRSTDTQYF. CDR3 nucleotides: TGCAGTGCTGAACCAGGGAGGAGCACAGATACGCAGTATTTT.